The clone carrying this TCR beta chain was counted only a few times. Its antigen is currently unknown. These data belong to a study of identical twins. Broader study findings: Out-of-frame alpha sequences common to twins exhibited an excess of low generation probability. In beta out-of-frame sequences, the excess sharing between twins was weaker. There were fewer insertions in abundant cord blood beta clonotypes, but memory repertoires showed no such pattern.

Trimming shortened V by 1 base and J by 0 bases, and 7 bases separated the two germline ends. This CDR3 is 16 amino acids long. Germline loops: CDR1 MGHRA, CDR2 YSYEKL. TCRdb re-derived calls from the 5' RACE reads in MiXCR, one entry per CDR3 protein. Of about 690,000 distinct CDR3 sequences in the sample, around 6.1% were seen once. Sequenced sample: naive T cells sorted from blood. The clonotype originates from a man in his late teens or twenties in good health. The chain is built from TRBV4-1 and TRBJ2-6, with no clear D. CDR3 DNA: TGCGCCAGCAGCCAAGGTCAGGACTCTGGGGCCAACGTCCTGACTTTC. It translates to CASSQGQDSGANVLTF.